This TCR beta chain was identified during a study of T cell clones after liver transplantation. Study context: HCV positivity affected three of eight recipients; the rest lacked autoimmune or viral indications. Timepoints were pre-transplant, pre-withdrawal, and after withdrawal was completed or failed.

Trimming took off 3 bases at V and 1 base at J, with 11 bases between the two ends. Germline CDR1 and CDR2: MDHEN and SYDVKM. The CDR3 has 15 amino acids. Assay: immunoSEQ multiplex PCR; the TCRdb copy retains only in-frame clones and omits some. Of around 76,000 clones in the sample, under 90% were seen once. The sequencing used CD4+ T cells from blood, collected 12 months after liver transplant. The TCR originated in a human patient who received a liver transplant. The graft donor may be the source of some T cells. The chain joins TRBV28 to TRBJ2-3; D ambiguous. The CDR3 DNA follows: TGTGCCAGCAGTTTCAGTGGAGTACGCACAGATACGCAGTATTTT. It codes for CASSFSGVRTDTQYF.